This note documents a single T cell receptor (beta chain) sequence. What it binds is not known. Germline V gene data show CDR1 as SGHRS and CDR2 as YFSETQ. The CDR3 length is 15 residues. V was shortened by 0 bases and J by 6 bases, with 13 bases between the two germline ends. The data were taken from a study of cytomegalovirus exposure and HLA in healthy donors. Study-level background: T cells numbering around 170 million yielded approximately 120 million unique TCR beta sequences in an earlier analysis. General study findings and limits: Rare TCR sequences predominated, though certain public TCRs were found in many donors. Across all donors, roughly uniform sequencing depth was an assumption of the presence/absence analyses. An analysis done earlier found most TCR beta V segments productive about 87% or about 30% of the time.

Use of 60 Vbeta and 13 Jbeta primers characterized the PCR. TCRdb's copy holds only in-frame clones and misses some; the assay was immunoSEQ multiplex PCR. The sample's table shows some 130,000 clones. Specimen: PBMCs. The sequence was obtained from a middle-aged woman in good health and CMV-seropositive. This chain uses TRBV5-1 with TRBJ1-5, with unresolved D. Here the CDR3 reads CASSLGSGLGQPQHF. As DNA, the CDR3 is TGCGCCAGCAGCTTGGGCTCGGGTTTGGGTCAGCCCCAGCATTTT.